The next 6 T cell receptor beta chains were all read from a single sample in a study of T cell repertoires in cytomegalovirus infection (dated by TCRdb to between 2019 and 2020). The sequencing machine was an Illumina HiSeq 1500. TCRdb redid the processing of the public reads, applying fastp at Q25 and MiXCR, and retained in-frame beta chains. Every distinct CDR3 protein forms one entry, paired with its most common genes and DNA. The sample has about 260,000 distinct CDR3 sequences on record, roughly an eighth of them singletons. Together, the top ten hold 8.8% of the sample. The sample consisted of PBMCs. Receptor source: a human donor in good health (CMV status not recorded). Some clones in this sample may be carry-over from other donors' samples.

In this sample, this clonotype turned up many times. The chain employs TRBV6-2 or TRBV6-3 and TRBJ1-5; D unresolved. The V and J ends lost 2 bases and 12 bases respectively, with 17 bases between them. Germline V gene data show CDR1 as MNHEY and CDR2 as SVGEGT. CDR3 length: 14 amino acids. The CDR3 DNA follows: TGTGCCAGCAGTTACCCAACGACGGGAAATCTCCAGCATTTT. Protein sequence: CASSYPTTGNLQHF.

This clonotype has a count of ten or more. The chain employs TRBV7-9 and TRBJ2-5, with 15 bases lining up with TRBD2. CDR1 is SEHNR, CDR2 FQNEAQ, per germline (reference sequence). The CDR3 sequence is 19 residues long. Germline trimming cut 5 bases from V and 5 bases from J; bases unmatched to any gene: 15. The CDR3: CASSHYAGLAGGPQETQYF. In DNA, the CDR3 is TGTGCCAGCAGCCATTACGCTGGACTAGCGGGAGGGCCGCAGGAGACCCAGTACTTC. Supplemented by reference TRBV7-9 and TRBJ2-5, the full variable domain reads DTGVSQNPRHKITKRGQNVTFRCDPISEHNRLYWYRQTLGQGPEFLTYFQNEAQLEKSRLLSDRFSAERPKGSFSTLEIQRTEQGDSAMYLCASSHYAGLAGGPQETQYFGPGTRLLVL.

This clonotype has just a few counts. The gene calls are TRBV29-1 and TRBJ2-7; D may correspond to TRBD1 or TRBD2 (6 bases each). V gave up 7 bases and J gave up 5 bases, with 18 bases separating them. The germline V gene has CDR1 SQVTM and CDR2 ANQGSEA. The CDR3 spans 13 residues. CDR3 amino acids: CSASGGLGHEQYF. The DNA of the CDR3 is TGCAGCGCCTCCGGGGGCCTTGGCCACGAGCAGTACTTC.

The table lists this clonotype with a few counts. The chain recombines TRBV7-4 with TRBJ2-3; 9 bases agree with TRBD1. Germline V gives CDR1 SGHVT, CDR2 SQSDAQ. The junction had 5 bases not matched to a gene; V was cut back by 5 bases and J by 2 bases. The CDR3 covers 15 residues. In DNA form, the CDR3 reads TGTGCCAGCAGCCCCGGACAGGGGATCACAGATACGCAGTATTTT. Protein product: CASSPGQGITDTQYF.

This clonotype was detected only a few times. V gene TRBV29-1 combines with J gene TRBJ1-2, with D hard to call. V lost 2 bases and J lost 7, with 14 bases in between. CDR1 is SQVTM and CDR2 is ANQGSEA in the germline V gene. CDR3 length equals 13 residues. CDR3 in amino acids: CSVEIRRPIGYTF. CDR3 in DNA: TGCAGCGTTGAAATCCGCCGGCCTATTGGCTACACCTTC.

This clonotype showed up many times. This rearrangement joins TRBV7-9 to TRBJ1-2; D remains ambiguous. The germline V gene has CDR1 SEHNR and CDR2 FQNEAQ (reference sequence). Trimming took off 7 bases at V and 2 bases at J, with 17 bases between the two ends. The length of the CDR3 is 15 residues. This CDR3 is CASNPPGRSNYGYTF. The CDR3 nucleotides are TGTGCCAGCAACCCCCCAGGAAGATCGAACTATGGCTACACCTTC.